The sample holds a few counts of the clone carrying this T cell receptor beta chain. This sample was taken from a study of T-cell reconstitution after alpha-beta-depleted transplantation in children. TCRbeta library preparation incorporated unique molecular identifiers. TCRdb redid the calling of the PCR reads with MiXCR, one entry per CDR3 protein. The sample includes around 500,000 distinct CDR3 sequences, 9.5% to 15% of them seen just once. Germline trimming cut 7 bases from V and 6 bases from J; bases unmatched to any gene: 2. This CDR3 contains 11 residues. CDR1 and CDR2 (germline): SQVTM, ANQGSEA.

The source material was PBMCs from the stem cell graft donor, sampled from the stem cell graft. The receptor was isolated from a human donor who donated a stem cell graft to a child with combined immunodeficiency. V is TRBV29-1 and J is TRBJ1-2; 10 nucleotides match TRBD1. CDR3 nucleotides: TGCAGCGCGGGACAGGGGAATGGCTACACCTTC. It codes for CSAGQGNGYTF.